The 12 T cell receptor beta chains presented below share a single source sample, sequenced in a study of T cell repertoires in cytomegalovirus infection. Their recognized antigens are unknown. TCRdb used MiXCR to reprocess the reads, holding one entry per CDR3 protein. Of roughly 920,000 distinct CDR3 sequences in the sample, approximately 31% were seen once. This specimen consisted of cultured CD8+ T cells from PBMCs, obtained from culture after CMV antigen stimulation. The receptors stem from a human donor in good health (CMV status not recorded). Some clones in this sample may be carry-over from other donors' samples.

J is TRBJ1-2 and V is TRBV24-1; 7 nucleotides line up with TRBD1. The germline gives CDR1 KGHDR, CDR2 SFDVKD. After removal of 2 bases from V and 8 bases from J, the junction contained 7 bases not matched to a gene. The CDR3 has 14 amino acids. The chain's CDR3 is CATSDSTGVHGYTF. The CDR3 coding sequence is TGTGCCACCAGTGATTCCACAGGGGTGCACGGCTACACCTTC.

This CDR3 reads CASRARGLDEQFF. The CDR3 coding sequence is TGTGCCAGCAGAGCCCGGGGCTTGGATGAGCAGTTCTTC. The V gene is TRBV6-4, the J gene TRBJ2-1; possibly TRBD1 or TRBD2 for D (5 bases each). Per the germline V gene, CDR1 is MRHNA and CDR2 is SNTAGT. The V end lost 6 bases, the J end lost 8 bases, and 14 bases lay between the germline ends. The CDR3 is 13 residues long.

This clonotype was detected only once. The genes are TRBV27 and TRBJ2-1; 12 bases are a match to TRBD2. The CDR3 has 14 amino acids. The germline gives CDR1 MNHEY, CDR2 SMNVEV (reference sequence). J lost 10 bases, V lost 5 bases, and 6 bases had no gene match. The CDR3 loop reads CASSIGLAGIEQFF. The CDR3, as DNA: TGTGCCAGCAGTATAGGACTAGCGGGGATCGAGCAGTTCTTC.

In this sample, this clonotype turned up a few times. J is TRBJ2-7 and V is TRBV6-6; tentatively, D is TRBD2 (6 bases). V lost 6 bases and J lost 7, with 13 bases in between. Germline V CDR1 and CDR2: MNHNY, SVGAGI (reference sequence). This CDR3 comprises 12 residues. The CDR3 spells CASSPGLLEQYV. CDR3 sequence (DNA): TGTGCCAGCAGCCCGGGACTTTTGGAGCAGTACGTC.

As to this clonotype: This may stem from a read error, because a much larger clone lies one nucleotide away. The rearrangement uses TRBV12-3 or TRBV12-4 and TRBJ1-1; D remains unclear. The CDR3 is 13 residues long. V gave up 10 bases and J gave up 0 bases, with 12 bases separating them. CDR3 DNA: TGTGCCACCCCGTCGAGAGTGAACACTGAAGCTTTCTTT. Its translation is CATPSRVNTEAFF.

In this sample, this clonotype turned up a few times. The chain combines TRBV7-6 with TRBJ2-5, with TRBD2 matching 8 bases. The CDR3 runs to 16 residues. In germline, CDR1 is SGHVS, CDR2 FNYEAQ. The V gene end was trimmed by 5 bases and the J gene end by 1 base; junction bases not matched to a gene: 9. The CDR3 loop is CASSQIAGRFQETQYF. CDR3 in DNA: TGTGCCAGCAGCCAAATAGCGGGGAGATTCCAAGAGACCCAGTACTTC.

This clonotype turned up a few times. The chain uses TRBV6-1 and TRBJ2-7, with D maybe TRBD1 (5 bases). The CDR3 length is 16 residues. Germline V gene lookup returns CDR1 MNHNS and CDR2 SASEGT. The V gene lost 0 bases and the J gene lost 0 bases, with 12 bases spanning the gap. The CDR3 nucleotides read TGTGCCAGCAGTGAAGCGGGGCACCTGAGCTCCTACGAGCAGTACTTC. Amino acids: CASSEAGHLSSYEQYF.

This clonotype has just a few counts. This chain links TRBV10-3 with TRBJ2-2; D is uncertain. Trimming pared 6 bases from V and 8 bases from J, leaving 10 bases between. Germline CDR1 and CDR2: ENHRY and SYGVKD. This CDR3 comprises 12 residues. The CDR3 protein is CAIRSLGGELFF. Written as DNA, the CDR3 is TGTGCCATCAGGAGCCTCGGAGGGGAGCTGTTTTTT.

The CDR3, as DNA: TGTGCCAGCAGCTTGAAAGACAGGGGGGACACTGAAGCTTTCTTT. It specifies CASSLKDRGDTEAFF. The gene calls are TRBV5-8 and TRBJ1-1, with 9 bases fitting TRBD1. From germline, CDR1 is SGHTS and CDR2 YDEGEE. V trimming: 1 base; J trimming: 3 bases; junction bases outside the gene matches: 4. The CDR3 is made up of 15 amino acids. Filled out from reference TRBV5-8 and TRBJ1-1, the complete variable domain reads EAGVTQSPTHLIKTRGQQATLRCSPISGHTSVYWYQQALGLGLQFLLWYDEGEERNRGNFPPRFSGRQFPNYSSELNVNALELEDSALYLCASSLKDRGDTEAFFGQGTRLTVV.

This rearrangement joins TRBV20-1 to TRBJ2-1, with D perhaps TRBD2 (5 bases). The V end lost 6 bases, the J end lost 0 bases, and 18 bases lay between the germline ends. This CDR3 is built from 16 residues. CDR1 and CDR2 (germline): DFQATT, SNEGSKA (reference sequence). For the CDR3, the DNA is TGCAGTGCCTCGTCTAGCTACTTGAGCTCCTACAATGAGCAGTTCTTC. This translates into CSASSSYLSSYNEQFF.

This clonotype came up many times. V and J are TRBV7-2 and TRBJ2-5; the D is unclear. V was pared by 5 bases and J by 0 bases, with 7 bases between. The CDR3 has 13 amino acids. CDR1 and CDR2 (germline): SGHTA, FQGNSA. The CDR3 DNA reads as TGTGCCAGCAGCCCGCCTAACCAAGAGACCCAGTACTTC. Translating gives CASSPPNQETQYF.

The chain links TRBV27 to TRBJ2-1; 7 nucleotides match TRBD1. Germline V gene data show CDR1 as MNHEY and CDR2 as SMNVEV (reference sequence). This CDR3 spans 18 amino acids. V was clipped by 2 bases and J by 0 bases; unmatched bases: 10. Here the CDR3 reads CASSLRGTVHPSYNEQFF. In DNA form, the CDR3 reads TGTGCCAGCAGTTTAAGGGGGACAGTCCACCCCTCCTACAATGAGCAGTTCTTC.